These T cell receptor beta chains were read from a single sample in a study of T cells in localized non-small cell lung cancer. This table comes from immunoSEQ multiplex PCR, and its TCRdb copy is limited to in-frame clones, with some not included. In the table there are 19,000 or so clones, about 83% of which are singletons. The material sequenced was peripheral blood, taken before any cancer treatment. The receptors originated from a male donor older than 55 with stage III lung adenocarcinoma. Each CDR3 is given with its conserved first and last residue. A D gene is named only where the DNA matches it firmly. Clone sizes are given selectively: once, few, many, or a class where the clone is expanded.

size: .
D: TRBD1
V: TRBV13
J: TRBJ2-7
CDR3: CASSYTGGEYEQYF
DNA: TGTGCCAGCAGTTATACAGGGGGCGAGTACGAGCAGTACTTC

size: .
D: TRBD1
V: TRBV13
J: TRBJ2-7
CDR3: CASSRQGNEQYF
DNA: TGTGCCAGCAGCCGACAGGGGAACGAGCAGTACTTC

size: few
D: .
V: TRBV18
J: TRBJ2-3
CDR3: CASSPPGASGIGDTQYF
DNA: TGTGCCAGCTCACCCCCGGGGGCAAGTGGTATAGGAGATACGCAGTATTTT

size: .
D: TRBD1
V: TRBV4-2
J: TRBJ2-2
CDR3: CASSLGQGYAGELFF
DNA: TGTGCCAGCAGCCTCGGACAGGGGTACGCCGGGGAGCTGTTTTTT

size: .
D: TRBD2
V: TRBV4-1
J: TRBJ2-7
CDR3: CASSQWAGEYEQYF
DNA: TGCGCCAGCAGCCAATGGGCGGGGGAATACGAGCAGTACTTC

size: .
D: .
V: TRBV28
J: TRBJ1-1
CDR3: CASSLRAREDRAFF
DNA: TGTGCCAGCAGTTTACGAGCCCGGGAGGATAGAGCTTTCTTT

size: few
D: .
V: TRBV7-2
J: TRBJ1-3
CDR3: CASGAARSGNTIYF
DNA: TGTGCCTCTGGGGCCGCCCGCTCTGGAAACACCATATATTTT

size: .
D: .
V: TRBV6-1
J: TRBJ2-2
CDR3: CASIGGNTGELFF
DNA: TGTGCCAGCATAGGCGGGAACACCGGGGAGCTGTTTTTT

size: .
D: .
V: TRBV5-1
J: TRBJ2-7
CDR3: CASRLGPEDYYEQYF
DNA: TGCGCCAGCAGGCTCGGCCCGGAGGACTACTACGAGCAGTACTTC

size: .
D: .
V: TRBV6-7
J: TRBJ1-2
CDR3: CASSYVGGGYTF
DNA: TGTGCCAGCAGTTACGTAGGGGGTGGCTACACCTTC

size: .
D: .
V: TRBV6-1
J: TRBJ2-7
CDR3: CASSVWGPNEQYF
DNA: TGTGCCAGCAGTGTATGGGGGCCCAACGAGCAGTACTTC

size: .
D: TRBD1
V: TRBV5-1
J: TRBJ1-1
CDR3: CASSFLPTGPNTEAFF
DNA: TGCGCCAGCAGCTTCCTCCCGACAGGGCCTAACACTGAAGCTTTCTTT

size: .
D: .
V: TRBV7-7
J: TRBJ1-5
CDR3: CASSLRRGNQPQHF
DNA: TGTGCTAGCAGCTTACGACGGGGCAATCAGCCCCAGCATTTT

size: .
D: TRBD1
V: TRBV7-7
J: TRBJ2-1
CDR3: CASSSDRGSYNEQFF
DNA: TGTGCTAGCAGCTCGGACAGGGGCTCCTACAATGAGCAGTTCTTC

size: .
D: TRBD2
V: TRBV6-1
J: TRBJ2-5
CDR3: CASSKRGTQETQYF
DNA: TGTGCCAGCAGCAAGCGGGGGACACAAGAGACCCAGTACTTC

size: .
D: .
V: TRBV7-9
J: TRBJ1-1
CDR3: CASSPPRGVLEAFF
DNA: TGTGCCAGCAGCCCTCCCCGGGGGGTCCTTGAAGCTTTCTTT

size: .
D: TRBD2
V: TRBV6-6
J: TRBJ2-7
CDR3: CASSYSKLAEQYF
DNA: TGTGCCAGCAGTTACTCGAAACTAGCGGAGCAGTACTTC

size: .
D: .
V: TRBV6-1
J: TRBJ2-4
CDR3: CATRGAGLFKNIQYF
DNA: TGTGCCACCCGAGGGGCGGGACTCTTTAAAAACATTCAGTACTTC